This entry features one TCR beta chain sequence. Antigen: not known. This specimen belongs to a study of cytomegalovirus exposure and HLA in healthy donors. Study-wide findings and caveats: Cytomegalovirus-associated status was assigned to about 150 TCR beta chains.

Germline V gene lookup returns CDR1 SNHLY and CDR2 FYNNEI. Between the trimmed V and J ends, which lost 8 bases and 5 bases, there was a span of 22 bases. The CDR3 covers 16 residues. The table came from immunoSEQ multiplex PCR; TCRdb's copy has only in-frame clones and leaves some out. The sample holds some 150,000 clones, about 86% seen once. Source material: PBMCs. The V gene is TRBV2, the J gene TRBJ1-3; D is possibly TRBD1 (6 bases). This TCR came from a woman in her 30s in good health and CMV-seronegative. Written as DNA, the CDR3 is TGTGCCAGCCAGACATCACCAGGGGATGGTAGAAACACCATATATTTT. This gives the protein CASQTSPGDGRNTIYF. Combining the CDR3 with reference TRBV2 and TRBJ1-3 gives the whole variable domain EPEVTQTPSHQVTQMGQEVILRCVPISNHLYFYWYRQILGQKVEFLVSFYNNEISEKSEIFDDQFSVERPDGSNFTLKIRSTKLEDSAMYFCASQTSPGDGRNTIYFGEGSWLTVV.